A selection of T cell receptor beta chains follows, all from one sample in a study of OX40 agonist ivuxolimab in advanced cancers. Data came from immunoSEQ multiplex PCR; TCRdb stores just in-frame clones and leaves some out. The data contain some 110,000 clones, just under 95% of them singletons. This specimen consisted of CD4+ or CD8+ T cells sorted from blood, obtained in a trial of the OX40 agonist ivuxolimab. These receptors all stem from an adult with an advanced solid tumor such as melanoma, head and neck, liver or kidney cancer. Both conserved end residues are part of each CDR3. A D gene is named only where the DNA matches it firmly. Size values are once, few and many counts, or a class for expanded clones, and some rows have none.

clone size	V gene	J gene	D gene	CDR3 protein	CDR3 DNA
NA	TRBV11-2	TRBJ2-7	NA	CASSPFNYEQYF	TGTGCCAGCAGCCCCTTCAATTACGAGCAGTACTTC
NA	TRBV2	TRBJ2-5	TRBD1	CASTRDSQETQYF	TGTGCCAGCACCAGGGACAGTCAAGAGACCCAGTACTTC
NA	TRBV27	TRBJ1-1	TRBD1	CASSPQGVNTEAFF	TGTGCCAGCAGTCCACAGGGGGTGAACACTGAAGCTTTCTTT
NA	TRBV6-5	TRBJ1-2	NA	CASSYSMTDYGYTF	TGTGCCAGCAGTTACTCGATGACGGACTATGGCTACACCTTC
once	TRBV6-4	TRBJ2-3	TRBD2	CASSGIAGERDTQYF	TGTGCCAGCAGTGGTATAGCGGGTGAGCGGGATACGCAGTATTTT
NA	TRBV7-9	TRBJ2-7	TRBD1	CASSLQDRDPYEQYF	TGTGCCAGCAGCCTCCAGGACAGGGACCCATACGAGCAGTACTTC
NA	TRBV2	TRBJ2-3	TRBD1	CASTRQGTDTQYF	TGTGCCAGCACCAGACAGGGGACAGATACGCAGTATTTT
NA	TRBV7-6	TRBJ2-5	TRBD2	CASSSAGRVGQETQYF	TGTGCCAGCAGCTCCGCAGGGAGGGTGGGACAAGAGACCCAGTACTTC
NA	TRBV11-2	TRBJ2-7	TRBD1	CASSFGQVPYEQYF	TGTGCCAGCAGCTTCGGACAGGTACCCTACGAGCAGTACTTC
NA	TRBV27	TRBJ1-5	TRBD1	CASRVSGGGNQPQHF	TGTGCCAGCCGAGTTTCAGGGGGTGGTAATCAGCCCCAGCATTTT
NA	TRBV6-6	TRBJ1-2	NA	CASTSRVTDYGYTF	TGTGCCAGCACCTCACGGGTGACCGACTATGGCTACACCTTC
NA	TRBV9	TRBJ1-6	TRBD1	CASSPRTGFNSPLHF	TGTGCCAGCAGCCCGCGGACAGGGTTTAATTCACCCCTCCACTTT
NA	TRBV5-1	TRBJ1-1	NA	CASSLQLGGITEAFF	TGCGCCAGCAGCCTCCAATTGGGGGGGATCACTGAAGCTTTCTTT
NA	TRBV15	TRBJ2-3	NA	CATSRDFQSTDTQYF	TGTGCCACCAGCAGAGATTTTCAGAGCACAGATACGCAGTATTTT
NA	TRBV25-1	TRBJ1-1	NA	CASSEYRVGALTEAFF	TGTGCCAGCAGTGAATACCGGGTGGGAGCTCTCACTGAAGCTTTCTTT
NA	TRBV27	TRBJ2-2	TRBD2	CASSFNGRGRELFF	TGTGCCAGCAGTTTTAACGGGAGGGGCCGGGAGCTGTTTTTT
NA	TRBV18	TRBJ2-7	NA	CASSPGVSTGTILREQYF	TGTGCCAGCTCACCGGGGGTGTCAACCGGGACAATACTACGAGAGCAGTACTTC